The clone carrying this T cell receptor (beta chain) was seen a few times. The antigen is undetermined. This record comes from a study of cytomegalovirus exposure and HLA in healthy donors. The study's findings and limits: In a later analysis, TCR association rates varied by HLA locus: DRB1 most, HLA-C fewest.

This PCR relied on a set of 60 Vbeta primers and 13 Jbeta primers. The method was immunoSEQ multiplex PCR; TCRdb's version includes in-frame clones alone and lacks a portion of them. Of around 110,000 clones in the sample, 60% to 85% were seen once. This CDR3 is built from 11 residues. The V gene's germline CDR1 is SGHTS and CDR2 YDEGEE. V lost 4 bases to trimming and J lost 1 base, with 3 bases between them. The source of this sequence is a woman younger than 30 in good health and CMV-seronegative. Source material: PBMCs. The rearrangement joins TRBV5-8 to TRBJ2-7; D gene ambiguous. The CDR3 DNA sequence: TGTGCCAGCAGCCCTTCCTACGAGCAGTACTTC. Its translation: CASSPSYEQYF.